These 4 T cell receptor beta chains came from one sample sequenced in a study of T cell changes during pregnancy in multiple sclerosis. Assay: immunoSEQ multiplex PCR; the TCRdb copy retains only in-frame clones and omits some. This sample has more than 65,000 clones, with roughly 90% found just once. This specimen was peripheral blood, taken in the first trimester of pregnancy. The receptors here all came from a female donor with multiple sclerosis, enrolled in a pregnancy study.

The rearrangement links TRBV30 to TRBJ2-3, with D tentatively TRBD2 (5 bases). The CDR3 extends over 14 amino acids. Germline CDR1 GTSNPN, CDR2 SVGIG (reference sequence). The ends were cut back, 5 bases at V and 1 base at J, with 13 bases in the middle. This CDR3 is CAWATTSGTDTQYF. Written as DNA, the CDR3 is TGTGCCTGGGCGACTACTTCCGGCACAGATACGCAGTATTTT. The full variable domain, completed using reference TRBV30 and TRBJ2-3, is SQTIHQWPATLVQPVGSPLSLECTVEGTSNPNLYWYRQAAGRGLQLLFYSVGIGQISSEVPQNLSASRPQDRQFILSSKKLLLSDSGFYLCAWATTSGTDTQYFGPGTRLTVL.

This chain uses TRBV13 with TRBJ1-3, with D uncertain. Per the germline V gene, CDR1 is PRHDT and CDR2 is FYEKMQ (reference sequence). There are 16 residues in the CDR3. V lost 1 base to trimming and J lost 3 bases, with 13 bases between them. CDR3 residues: CASSLVQSGRGNTIYF. The CDR3 nucleotides are TGTGCCAGCAGCTTAGTACAGAGCGGGCGTGGAAACACCATATATTTT. Full variable domain (missing parts from reference TRBV13 and TRBJ1-3): AAGVIQSPRHLIKEKRETATLKCYPIPRHDTVYWYQQGPGQDPQFLISFYEKMQSDKGSIPDRFSAQQFSDYHSELNMSSLELGDSALYFCASSLVQSGRGNTIYFGEGSWLTVV.

This sequence joins TRBV9 and TRBJ2-7; D is possibly TRBD1 (7 bases). Germline CDR1 SGDLS, CDR2 YYNGEE. V was pared by 2 bases and J by 5 bases, with 17 bases between. The CDR3 is 15 residues long. The CDR3 sequence: CASSVSRGVLNEQYF. The CDR3 DNA reads TGTGCCAGCAGCGTCTCCAGGGGGGTCTTGAACGAGCAGTACTTC.

The chain combines TRBV28 with TRBJ2-2; tentatively, D is TRBD2 (6 bases). The CDR3 is made up of 15 amino acids. Between the trimmed V and J ends, which lost 3 bases and 3 bases, there was a span of 11 bases. Germline V CDR1 and CDR2: MDHEN, SYDVKM. The CDR3 sequence is CASSFGGDDTGELFF. The DNA of the CDR3 is TGTGCCAGCAGTTTTGGCGGGGATGACACCGGGGAGCTGTTTTTT.